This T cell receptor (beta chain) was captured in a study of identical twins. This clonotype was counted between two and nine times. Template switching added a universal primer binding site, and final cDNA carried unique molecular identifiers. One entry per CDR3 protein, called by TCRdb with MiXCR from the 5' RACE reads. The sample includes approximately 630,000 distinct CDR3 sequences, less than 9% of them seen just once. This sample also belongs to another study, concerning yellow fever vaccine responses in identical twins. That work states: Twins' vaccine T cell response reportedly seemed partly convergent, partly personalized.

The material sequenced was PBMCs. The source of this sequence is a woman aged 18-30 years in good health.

CDR3 coding DNA: TGTGCCAGCAGCAATTATGGGGGGGGTAAAGGACTCCTAGGGACCCAGTACTTC. Protein sequence: CASSNYGGGKGLLGTQYF. The chain recombines TRBV6-1 with TRBJ2-5; 7 nucleotides align to TRBD2. Germline values: CDR1 MNHNS, CDR2 SASEGT. Trimming at V came to 6 bases and at J to 7 bases, leaving 23 bases not matched to a gene. The CDR3 has 18 residues.